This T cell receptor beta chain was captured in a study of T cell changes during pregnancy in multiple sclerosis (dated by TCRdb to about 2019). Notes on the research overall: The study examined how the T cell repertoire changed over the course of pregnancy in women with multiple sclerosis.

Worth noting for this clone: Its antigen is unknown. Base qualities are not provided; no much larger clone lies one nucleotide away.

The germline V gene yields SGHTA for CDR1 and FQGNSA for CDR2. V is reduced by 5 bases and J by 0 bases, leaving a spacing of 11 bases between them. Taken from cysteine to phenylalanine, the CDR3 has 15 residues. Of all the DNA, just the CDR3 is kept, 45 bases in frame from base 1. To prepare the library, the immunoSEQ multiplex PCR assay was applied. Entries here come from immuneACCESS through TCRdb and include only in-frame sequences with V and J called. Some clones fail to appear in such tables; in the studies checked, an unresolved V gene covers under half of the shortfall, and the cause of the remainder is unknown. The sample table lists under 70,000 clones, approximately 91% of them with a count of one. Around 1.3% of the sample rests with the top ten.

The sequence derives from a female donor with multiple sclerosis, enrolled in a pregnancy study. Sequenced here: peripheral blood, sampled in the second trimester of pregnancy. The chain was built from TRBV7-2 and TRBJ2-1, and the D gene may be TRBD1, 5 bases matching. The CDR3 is CASSLGPSSYNEQFF. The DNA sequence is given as TGTGCCAGCAGCCTGGGGCCCAGCTCCTACAATGAGCAGTTCTTC.